This TCR beta chain emerged from a study of PD-1 blockade in classical Hodgkin lymphoma. All trial patients relapsed after autologous stem cell transplantation. Starting with thawed PBMCs, CD4+ T cells were purified by magnetic negative selection. Study-wide points: Undefined causes, possibly disease activity or prior therapy, underlie the repertoire differences. Baseline diversity resembling that of newly diagnosed patients was seen in complete responders. By cycle point C4D1, TCR diversity had risen significantly in CD4+ cells (but not CD8+ cells). Newly diagnosed patients were reported to exhibit reduced baseline TCR diversity relative to healthy donors.

Data came from immunoSEQ multiplex PCR; TCRdb stores just in-frame clones and leaves some out. The table includes 4,000 to 5,000 clones, around 87% detected once. Of note for this clone: Its antigen is unidentified.

CDR1 and CDR2 (germline): LNHDA, SQIVND (reference sequence). The V and J ends lost 10 bases and 1 base respectively, with 15 bases between them. The length of the CDR3 is 14 residues. This sequence joins TRBV19 and TRBJ2-3; D is perhaps TRBD2 (6 bases). The sample in question was CD4+ T cells from blood, obtained at baseline. The clonotype originates from a human donor with classical Hodgkin lymphoma. CDR3 DNA sequence: TGTGCCACAAGTCTAGCGTCCCGCACAGATACGCAGTATTTT. Its protein product is CATSLASRTDTQYF.